This T cell receptor beta chain was recovered during a study of blood T cell repertoires in COVID-19. As for the study in general: The study drew acute and convalescent COVID-19 samples from the United States, Italy and Spain.

This clone was counted once. Trimming removed 2 bases from V and 2 bases from J, with 9 bases in between. The CDR3 is 14 residues long. Germline V gene sequence: CDR1 SGHAT, CDR2 FQNNGV. In the original workflow: Nucleated cell number was recorded as an estimate derived from reference gene primer amplification. Generated by immunoSEQ multiplex PCR, the TCRdb table keeps only in-frame clones and is missing some. That table supplies the V and J calls and clone size; D and trimming were determined from the DNA. Of over 150,000 clones listed, about 90% are singletons. The J gene is TRBJ1-2, the V gene TRBV11-2; D might be TRBD1 (5 bases). Sequenced input: PBMCs or T cells enriched from blood (not recorded which). The receptor's source is a woman aged 50 to 60 who had recovered from COVID-19. The CDR3 reads CASSLTGDNYGYTF. In nucleotides, the CDR3 is TGTGCCAGCAGCTTAACAGGCGACAACTATGGCTACACCTTC.